These T cell receptor beta chains were read from a single sample in a study of beta chain features in type 1 diabetes. Repertoires were generated with immunoSEQ multiplex PCR, while TCRdb's copy carries only in-frame clones and drops some. The sample has some 270,000 clones, about a tenth seen once. Sequences were obtained from naive CD4+ T cells from blood. All receptors derive from a man aged 25-45 years with type 1 diabetes. CDR3s include the opening cysteine and the closing phenylalanine or tryptophan. A D gene is named only where the DNA matches it firmly. Part of the rows lack a size; the others show once, few, many or a class for expanded clones.

abundance	v_gene	j_gene	d_gene	CDR3aa	CDR3nt
few	TRBV19	TRBJ1-1	TRBD1	CASSRPFGTGVEAFF	TGTGCCAGTAGTAGACCGTTCGGGACAGGCGTTGAAGCTTTCTTT
-	TRBV5-1	TRBJ2-1	-	CASSLAARSSYNEQFF	TGCGCCAGCAGCTTGGCCGCCCGGAGCTCCTACAATGAGCAGTTCTTC
few	TRBV2	TRBJ2-3	-	CATRPGMSSSTDTQYF	TGTGCCACCAGACCAGGCATGTCCTCTAGCACAGATACGCAGTATTTT
few	TRBV7-9	TRBJ2-7	TRBD1	CASSGPGGHEQYF	TGTGCCAGCAGCGGGCCAGGGGGCCACGAGCAGTACTTC
few	TRBV28	TRBJ2-7	-	CASSPAAAYEQYF	TGTGCCAGCAGTCCTGCGGCGGCCTACGAGCAGTACTTC
few	TRBV29-1	TRBJ2-3	TRBD2	CSVGTSDTQYF	TGCAGCGTCGGGACTAGCGATACGCAGTATTTT
-	TRBV18	TRBJ1-5	-	CASSPSGMDQPQHF	TGTGCCAGCTCACCTAGCGGAATGGATCAGCCCCAGCATTTT
few	TRBV9	TRBJ1-2	TRBD1	CASSKGQGSYGYTF	TGTGCCAGCAGCAAGGGACAGGGGAGCTATGGCTACACCTTC
-	TRBV5-1	TRBJ2-5	TRBD2	CASSLGAGVETQYF	TGCGCCAGCAGCTTGGGTGCGGGAGTGGAGACCCAGTACTTC
few	TRBV2	TRBJ1-5	-	CASRVGGSNQPQHF	TGTGCCAGCAGGGTAGGGGGTAGCAATCAGCCCCAGCATTTT
few	TRBV29-1	TRBJ2-3	-	CSVEDTETDTQYF	TGCAGCGTTGAAGATACTGAGACAGATACGCAGTATTTT
-	TRBV29-1	TRBJ2-5	TRBD2	CSVNVGGETQYF	TGCAGCGTTAACGTGGGGGGGGAGACCCAGTACTTC
-	TRBV7-2	TRBJ2-2	TRBD1	CASSRHGTENTGELFF	TGTGCCAGCAGCCGTCATGGGACAGAGAACACCGGGGAGCTGTTTTTT
-	TRBV6-6	TRBJ1-1	-	CASSYERIAFF	TGTGCCAGCAGTTATGAGAGGATAGCTTTCTTT
few	TRBV19	TRBJ1-6	TRBD1	CASGQENSPLHF	TGTGCCAGTGGACAGGAGAATTCACCCCTCCACTTT
-	TRBV6-5	TRBJ1-2	-	CASSYSMRDYGYTF	TGTGCCAGCAGTTACTCGATGAGGGACTATGGCTACACCTTC
few	TRBV30	TRBJ1-6	-	CAWSGGWREPSYNSPLHF	TGTGCCTGGAGTGGGGGGTGGCGGGAACCCTCCTATAATTCACCCCTCCACTTT
-	TRBV5-1	TRBJ2-7	-	CASSLVQGTHEQYF	TGCGCCAGCAGCTTGGTCCAGGGTACGCACGAGCAGTACTTC
few	TRBV7-3	TRBJ1-1	-	CASSNGGRAEAFF	TGTGCCAGCAGCAACGGGGGGAGGGCTGAAGCTTTCTTT
-	TRBV9	TRBJ2-1	TRBD1	CASSLTGTGLYNEQFF	TGTGCCAGCAGTCTTACCGGGACAGGGCTTTACAATGAGCAGTTCTTC
few	TRBV6-1	TRBJ1-6	-	CASYNRKSPLHF	TGTGCCAGCTACAACAGGAAATCACCCCTCCACTTT
few	TRBV2	TRBJ1-2	-	CASSGQTIEGYTF	TGTGCCAGCAGTGGACAGACGATTGAGGGCTACACCTTC
-	TRBV7-9	TRBJ1-4	-	CASSLGQEKLFF	TGTGCCAGCAGCTTAGGACAGGAAAAACTGTTTTTT
few	TRBV7-2	TRBJ2-1	-	CASTGGPLSYNEQFF	TGTGCCAGCACGGGGGGCCCCCTCTCCTACAATGAGCAGTTCTTC
-	TRBV6-1	TRBJ2-7	-	CASTGGVPYEQYF	TGTGCCAGCACCGGGGGTGTCCCCTACGAGCAGTACTTC
few	TRBV10-3	TRBJ2-7	-	CAISEFAEQYF	TGTGCCATCAGTGAGTTCGCGGAGCAGTACTTC
-	TRBV28	TRBJ2-7	TRBD1	CASRGQGKSYEQYF	TGTGCCAGCAGGGGACAGGGGAAATCCTACGAGCAGTACTTC
few	TRBV6-9	TRBJ1-5	-	CASSPGTVSQPQHF	TGTGCCAGCAGCCCCGGGACTGTGAGTCAGCCCCAGCATTTT
few	TRBV5-6	TRBJ2-7	-	CAVKGGRRSYEQYF	TGTGCCGTGAAAGGAGGCAGGCGATCCTACGAGCAGTACTTC
few	TRBV7-9	TRBJ1-2	TRBD1	CASTQDRGYGYTF	TGTGCCAGCACCCAGGACAGGGGGTACGGCTACACCTTC
-	TRBV5-6	TRBJ2-1	TRBD2	CASSLYRSGGRYEQFF	TGTGCCAGCAGCTTGTATCGAAGCGGGGGTCGATATGAGCAGTTCTTC
few	TRBV5-4	TRBJ2-5	-	CASSWGGPQETQYF	TGTGCCAGCAGCTGGGGGGGGCCCCAAGAGACCCAGTACTTC
few	TRBV7-3	TRBJ2-5	-	CASSLIGGGETQYF	TGTGCCAGCAGCTTAATTGGTGGGGGGGAGACCCAGTACTTC
-	TRBV29-1	TRBJ2-5	-	CSVVVRQETQYF	TGCAGCGTTGTAGTCCGTCAAGAGACCCAGTACTTC
-	TRBV5-1	TRBJ1-1	-	CASSLGENTEAFF	TGCGCCAGCAGCCTAGGGGAAAACACTGAAGCTTTCTTT
few	TRBV6-6	TRBJ2-5	-	CASRLDRRIGTQYF	TGTGCCAGTCGGCTGGACAGACGCATCGGAACCCAGTACTTC
-	TRBV7-9	TRBJ1-6	TRBD1	CASSLAGQGGSPLHF	TGTGCCAGCAGCTTAGCTGGACAGGGTGGTTCACCCCTCCACTTT
-	TRBV19	TRBJ2-3	TRBD2	CASTFGGKEYF	TGTGCCAGCACCTTCGGGGGGAAGGAGTATTTT
-	TRBV9	TRBJ1-5	-	CASSVGDSYQPQHF	TGTGCCAGCAGCGTAGGAGACTCCTATCAGCCCCAGCATTTT
few	TRBV19	TRBJ1-5	TRBD1	CASGDRPQPQHF	TGTGCCAGTGGGGACAGGCCTCAGCCCCAGCATTTT
few	TRBV18	TRBJ2-3	-	CASSPAGPTDTQYF	TGTGCCAGCTCACCCGCGGGCCCCACAGATACGCAGTATTTT
-	TRBV7-2	TRBJ1-2	-	CASSLENRANYGYTF	TGTGCCAGCAGCTTAGAGAACAGGGCGAACTATGGCTACACCTTC
few	TRBV9	TRBJ1-4	-	CASSFGAVGEKLFF	TGTGCCAGCAGCTTCGGAGCCGTGGGTGAAAAACTGTTTTTT
once	TRBV15	TRBJ1-4	-	CATSRDFGIGEKLFF	TGTGCCACCAGCAGAGATTTCGGGATAGGAGAAAAACTGTTTTTT
few	TRBV4-1	TRBJ1-4	-	CASSRYISATNEKLFF	TGCGCCAGCAGCCGGTATATCAGTGCAACTAATGAAAAACTGTTTTTT
-	TRBV11-2	TRBJ2-1	-	CASSTGQTNEQFF	TGTGCCAGCAGCACCGGACAGACCAATGAGCAGTTCTTC
-	TRBV7-2	TRBJ2-7	-	CASSTRRVNEQYF	TGTGCCAGCAGTACTAGGAGGGTCAACGAGCAGTACTTC
-	TRBV29-1	TRBJ2-7	-	CSGANHGHEQYF	TGCAGCGGGGCTAATCATGGCCACGAGCAGTACTTC
-	TRBV4-3	TRBJ1-3	-	CASSQDPGSGNTIYF	TGCGCCAGCAGCCAAGATCCGGGATCTGGAAACACCATATATTTT
-	TRBV5-1	TRBJ2-7	TRBD1	CASSQQQTGGEQYF	TGCGCCAGCAGCCAACAACAGACAGGGGGCGAGCAGTACTTC
few	TRBV28	TRBJ2-7	TRBD2	CASSLSRAGGDEQYF	TGTGCCAGCAGTTTATCCCGTGCGGGGGGGGACGAGCAGTACTTC
-	TRBV25-1	TRBJ1-6	TRBD1	CASSGGTGSSYNSPLHF	TGTGCCAGCAGTGGAGGGACAGGAAGCTCCTATAATTCACCCCTCCACTTT
-	TRBV7-2	TRBJ2-1	TRBD2	CASSLSRASGGDEQFF	TGTGCCAGCAGCTTATCCCGGGCCTCGGGGGGGGATGAGCAGTTCTTC
-	TRBV29-1	TRBJ1-1	TRBD1	CSAGQVNTEAFF	TGCAGCGCCGGACAGGTGAACACTGAAGCTTTCTTT
-	TRBV2	TRBJ1-4	-	CASSLLEDEKLFF	TGTGCCAGCTCACTGTTGGAGGATGAAAAACTGTTTTTT
few	TRBV19	TRBJ1-1	TRBD1	CASSVGDSSNTEAFF	TGTGCCAGTAGTGTCGGGGACAGCTCGAACACTGAAGCTTTCTTT
-	TRBV28	TRBJ1-1	TRBD1	CASRQGLLAFF	TGTGCCAGCAGACAGGGGTTGCTCGCTTTCTTT
-	TRBV28	TRBJ2-7	-	CASGGSGYEQYF	TGTGCCAGCGGGGGGAGTGGCTACGAGCAGTACTTC
few	TRBV5-1	TRBJ2-3	-	CASSFPDSSDTQYF	TGCGCCAGCAGCTTCCCGGACAGTTCAGATACGCAGTATTTT